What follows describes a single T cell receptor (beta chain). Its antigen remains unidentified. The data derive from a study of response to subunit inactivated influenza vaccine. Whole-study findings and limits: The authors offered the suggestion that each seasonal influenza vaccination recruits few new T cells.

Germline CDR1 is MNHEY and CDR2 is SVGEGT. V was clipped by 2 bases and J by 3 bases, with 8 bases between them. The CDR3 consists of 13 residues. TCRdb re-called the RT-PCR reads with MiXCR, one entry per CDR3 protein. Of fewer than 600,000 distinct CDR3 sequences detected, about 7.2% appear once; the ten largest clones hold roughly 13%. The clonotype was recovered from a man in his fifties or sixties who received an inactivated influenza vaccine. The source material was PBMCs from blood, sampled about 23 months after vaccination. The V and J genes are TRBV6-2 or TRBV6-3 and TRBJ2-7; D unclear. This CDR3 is CASSYVGRYEQYF. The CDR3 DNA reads TGTGCCAGCAGTTACGTGGGCCGCTACGAGCAGTACTTC.